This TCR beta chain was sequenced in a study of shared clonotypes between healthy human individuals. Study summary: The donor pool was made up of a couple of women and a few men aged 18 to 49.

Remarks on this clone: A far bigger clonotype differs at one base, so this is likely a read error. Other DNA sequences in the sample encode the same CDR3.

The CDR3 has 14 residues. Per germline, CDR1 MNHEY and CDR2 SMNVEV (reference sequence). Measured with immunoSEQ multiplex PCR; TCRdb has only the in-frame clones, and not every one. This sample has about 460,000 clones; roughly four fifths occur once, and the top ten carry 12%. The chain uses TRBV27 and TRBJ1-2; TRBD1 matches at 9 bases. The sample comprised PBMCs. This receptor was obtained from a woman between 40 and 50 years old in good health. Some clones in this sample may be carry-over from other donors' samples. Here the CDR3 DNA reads TGCGCCAGCAGCCTCGGACAGGGGACGTTTGGCTACACCTTC. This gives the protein CASSLGQGTFGYTF.